This T cell receptor (beta chain) was obtained from a study of T-cell reconstitution after alpha-beta-depleted transplantation in children. Notes on the study in general: Most T-cell counts and diversity one year after the transplant came from T cells that were newly produced. Several hundred rapidly expanded clones from non-depleted graft cells reportedly supplied alpha-beta T cells about two months post-transplant.

CDR3 length equals 15 residues. J lost 5 bases, V lost 9 bases, and 10 bases had no gene match. CDR1 MGHRA and CDR2 YSYEKL come from the germline V gene. Many counts were recorded for this clonotype. Its antigen is as yet unknown. As it was prepared, the TCRbeta library received unique molecular identifiers. TCRdb redid the calling of the PCR reads with MiXCR, one entry per CDR3 protein. The sample carries 550,000 to 600,000 distinct CDR3 sequences, about 23% recorded once. J is TRBJ2-5 and V is TRBV4-1, with 12 bases lining up with TRBD2. The clonotype originates from a boy under three years old who had a stem cell transplant for acute myeloid leukemia, so the T cells may come from the graft donor. The input for sequencing was PBMCs, mostly from graft donor cells, taken 360 days after TCRalphabeta/CD19-depleted stem cell transplant. CDR3 in amino acids: CASSLAGGPGETQYF. Here the CDR3 DNA reads TGCGCCAGTTCCCTAGCGGGGGGGCCCGGGGAGACCCAGTACTTC.